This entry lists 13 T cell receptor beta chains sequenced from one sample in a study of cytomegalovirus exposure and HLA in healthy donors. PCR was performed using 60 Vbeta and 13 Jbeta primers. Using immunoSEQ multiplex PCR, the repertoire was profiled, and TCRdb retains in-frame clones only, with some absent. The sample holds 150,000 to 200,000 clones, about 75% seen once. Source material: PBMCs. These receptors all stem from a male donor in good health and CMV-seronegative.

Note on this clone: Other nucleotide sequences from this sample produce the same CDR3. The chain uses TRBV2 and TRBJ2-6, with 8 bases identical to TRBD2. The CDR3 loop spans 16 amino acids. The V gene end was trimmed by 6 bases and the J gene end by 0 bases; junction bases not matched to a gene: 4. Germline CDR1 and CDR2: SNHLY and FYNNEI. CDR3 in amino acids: CASRKREYSGANVLTF. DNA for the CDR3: TGTGCCAGCAGAAAGCGGGAGTACTCTGGGGCCAACGTCCTGACTTTC.

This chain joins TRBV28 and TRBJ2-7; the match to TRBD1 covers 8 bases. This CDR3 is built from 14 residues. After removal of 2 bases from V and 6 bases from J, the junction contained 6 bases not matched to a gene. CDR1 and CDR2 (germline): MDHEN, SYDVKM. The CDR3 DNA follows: TGTGCCAGCAGTTTAGGCGGACAGGGAGGCGAGCAGTACTTC. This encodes CASSLGGQGGEQYF.

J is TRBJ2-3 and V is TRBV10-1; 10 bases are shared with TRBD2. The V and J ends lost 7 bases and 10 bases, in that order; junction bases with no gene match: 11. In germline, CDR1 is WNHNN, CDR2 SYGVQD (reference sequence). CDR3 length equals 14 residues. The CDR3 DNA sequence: TGCGCCAGCATCGCCGTGTTAGCGGGGGGATCGCAGTATTTT. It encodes CASIAVLAGGSQYF.

The CDR3 protein is CASSSHRDSNQPQHF. The CDR3 DNA sequence: TGTGCCAGCAGTTCCCACAGGGACAGCAATCAGCCCCAGCATTTT. The chain uses TRBV6-1 and TRBJ1-5; TRBD1 is a possible D gene (6 bases). This CDR3 contains 15 residues. CDR1 and CDR2 from the germline V gene are MNHNS and SASEGT. The V end was cut by 5 bases, the J end by 1 base, with 12 bases between.

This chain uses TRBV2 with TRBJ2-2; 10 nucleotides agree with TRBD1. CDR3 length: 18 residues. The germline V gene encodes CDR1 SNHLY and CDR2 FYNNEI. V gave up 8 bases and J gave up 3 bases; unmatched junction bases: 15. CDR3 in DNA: TGTGCCAGCCGCCAATGGGGGACAGGGGAGAGGGACACCGGGGAGCTGTTTTTT. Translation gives CASRQWGTGERDTGELFF. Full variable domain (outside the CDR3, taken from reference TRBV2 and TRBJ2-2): EPEVTQTPSHQVTQMGQEVILRCVPISNHLYFYWYRQILGQKVEFLVSFYNNEISEKSEIFDDQFSVERPDGSNFTLKIRSTKLEDSAMYFCASRQWGTGERDTGELFFGEGSRLTVL.

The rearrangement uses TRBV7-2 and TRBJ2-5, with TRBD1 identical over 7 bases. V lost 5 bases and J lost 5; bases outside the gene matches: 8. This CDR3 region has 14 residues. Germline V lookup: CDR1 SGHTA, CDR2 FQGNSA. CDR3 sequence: CASSLGQASETQYF. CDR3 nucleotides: TGTGCCAGCAGCCTAGGACAGGCGTCGGAGACCCAGTACTTC.

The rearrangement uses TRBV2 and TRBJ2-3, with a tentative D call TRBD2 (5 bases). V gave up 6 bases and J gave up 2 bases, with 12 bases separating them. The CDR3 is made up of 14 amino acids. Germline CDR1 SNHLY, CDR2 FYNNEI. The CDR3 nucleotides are TGTGCCAGCAGAACCAGCGGCTACACAGATACGCAGTATTTT. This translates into CASRTSGYTDTQYF.

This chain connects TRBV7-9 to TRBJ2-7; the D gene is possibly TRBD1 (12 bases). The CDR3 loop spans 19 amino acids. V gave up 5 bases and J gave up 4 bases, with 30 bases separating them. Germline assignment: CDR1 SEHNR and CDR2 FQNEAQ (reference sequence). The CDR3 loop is CASSRGQGALAGGPYEQYF. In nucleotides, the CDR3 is TGTGCCAGCAGCCGGGGACAGGGGGCCTTAGCGGGAGGGCCATACGAGCAGTACTTC.

The CDR3 protein is CASSPGGLILNEQFF. For the CDR3, the DNA is TGTGCCAGTAGCCCCGGGGGTCTAATACTAAATGAGCAGTTCTTC. The genes are TRBV19 and TRBJ2-1, with a possible D match to TRBD2 (6 bases). The V and J ends lost 6 bases and 7 bases respectively, with 19 bases between them. The CDR3 contains 15 residues. Germline V lookup: CDR1 LNHDA, CDR2 SQIVND (reference sequence).

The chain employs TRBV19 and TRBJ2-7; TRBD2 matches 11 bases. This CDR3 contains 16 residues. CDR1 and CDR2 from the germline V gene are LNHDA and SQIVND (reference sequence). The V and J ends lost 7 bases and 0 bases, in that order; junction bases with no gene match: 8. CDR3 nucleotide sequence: TGTGCCAGTACACGGGGGACTAGCGGCAGCTCCTACGAGCAGTACTTC. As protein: CASTRGTSGSSYEQYF.

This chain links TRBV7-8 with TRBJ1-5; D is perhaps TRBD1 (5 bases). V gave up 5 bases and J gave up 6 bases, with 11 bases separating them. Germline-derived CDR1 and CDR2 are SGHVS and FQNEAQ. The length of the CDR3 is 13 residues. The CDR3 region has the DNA TGTGCCAGCAGCCAAGACAGTACTCAGCCCCAGCATTTT. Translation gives CASSQDSTQPQHF.

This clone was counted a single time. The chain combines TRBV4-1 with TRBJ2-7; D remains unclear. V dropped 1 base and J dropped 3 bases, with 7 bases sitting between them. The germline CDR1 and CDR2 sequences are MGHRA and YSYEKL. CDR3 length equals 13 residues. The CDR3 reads CASSQGSGYEQYF. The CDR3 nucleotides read TGCGCCAGCAGCCAAGGGTCCGGCTACGAGCAGTACTTC.

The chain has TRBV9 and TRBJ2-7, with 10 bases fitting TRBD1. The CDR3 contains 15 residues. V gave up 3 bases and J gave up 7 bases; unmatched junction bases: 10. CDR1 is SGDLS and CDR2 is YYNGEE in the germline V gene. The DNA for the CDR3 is TGTGCCAGCAGCGAGAGATGGGACAGGGGTTCGGAGCAGTACTTC. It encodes CASSERWDRGSEQYF.